Following are 14 T cell receptor beta chains from one sample sequenced in a study of T cells in Graves' hyperthyroidism and ophthalmopathy (dated by TCRdb to about 2019). Library generation was performed with multiplex PCR. The sequencer was an Illumina HiSeq 2000. Amplification of TCR beta CDR3 regions was carried out from RNA transcripts. The TCR CDR3 was subjected to a first round of RT-PCR using the HTBI primer set and the Qiagen OneStep RT-PCR kit. Using fastp trimming at Q25 and MiXCR clonotype assembly, TCRdb reanalyzed the public sequencing data and kept in-frame beta chains. Each CDR3 protein appears once, grouped with its most common genes and DNA. Recorded for this sample are under 400,000 distinct CDR3 sequences; around 25% of them occurred a single time. The top ten hold about 73% of the sample. The sequenced material came from blood. The receptors were gathered from a man between 50 and 59 years old with Graves' hyperthyroidism.

This clonotype has more than one count but fewer than ten. This chain links TRBV20-1 with TRBJ2-1, with 7 nucleotides matching TRBD2. This CDR3 comprises 14 residues. Trimming removed 3 bases from V and 0 bases from J; junction bases left unmatched: 2. The germline gives CDR1 DFQATT, CDR2 SNEGSKA (reference sequence). The CDR3 loop is CSASGGSSYNEQFF. In DNA, the CDR3 is TGCAGTGCTAGCGGCGGGAGCTCCTACAATGAGCAGTTCTTC.

The V gene is TRBV20-1, the J gene TRBJ2-6; no definite D call. Trimming cost V 3 bases and J 4 bases, with 10 bases left between them. The CDR3 has 14 residues. CDR1 DFQATT and CDR2 SNEGSKA come from the germline V gene (reference sequence). CDR3 DNA: TGCAGTGCTAGGGGCCCGCAGGGGGCCAACGTCCTGACTTTC. The encoded protein is CSARGPQGANVLTF.

The chain links TRBV20-1 to TRBJ2-7; 7 bases line up with TRBD1. Trimming cost V 1 base and J 5 bases; bases outside gene matches: 8. CDR3 length: 14 amino acids. Looked up from germline, CDR1 is DFQATT and CDR2 is SNEGSKA (reference sequence). The CDR3 DNA follows: TGCAGTGCTAGAGCGACAGGGAGTTGGGACGAGCAGTACTTC. Its translation: CSARATGSWDEQYF.

This clonotype has more than one count but fewer than ten. The chain couples TRBV27 to TRBJ2-3, with D possibly TRBD2 on 5 matching bases. The length of the CDR3 is 14 residues. V was pared by 4 bases and J by 0 bases, with 8 bases between. Germline V CDR1 and CDR2: MNHEY, SMNVEV (reference sequence). In DNA form, the CDR3 reads TGTGCCAGCAGTTACCGGACTAGCACAGATACGCAGTATTTT. Amino acids: CASSYRTSTDTQYF.

The V call is TRBV7-9, the J call TRBJ2-5, with 9 positions matching TRBD2. Per the germline V gene, CDR1 is SEHNR and CDR2 is FQNEAQ (reference sequence). Losses at the gene ends were 2 bases for V and 2 bases for J; bases not matched to a gene: 6. This CDR3 region has 16 residues. This chain's CDR3 is CASSLQVTSGQETQYF. CDR3 bases: TGTGCCAGCAGCTTACAAGTTACTAGCGGGCAAGAGACCCAGTACTTC.

V and J are TRBV11-2 and TRBJ2-1; D perhaps matches TRBD2 (7 bases). CDR1 and CDR2 (germline): SGHAT, FQNNGV. Trimming removed 6 bases from V and 5 bases from J, with 23 bases in between. The CDR3 is 17 residues long. CDR3 sequence: CASRERGWLAANNEQFF. Written as DNA, the CDR3 is TGTGCCAGCAGAGAAAGGGGGTGGCTAGCGGCGAACAATGAGCAGTTCTTC.

This clonotype was recorded a few times. The rearrangement links TRBV7-8 to TRBJ2-1; possibly TRBD2 for D (6 bases). The V and J ends lost 1 base and 4 bases respectively, with 14 bases between them. This CDR3 has 16 residues. Germline V CDR1 and CDR2: SGHVS, FQNEAQ. CDR3 coding DNA: TGTGCCAGCAGCTTAGGTGGTAGCGGAGCTTACAATGAGCAGTTCTTC. Protein sequence: CASSLGGSGAYNEQFF.

The CDR3 DNA reads as TGTGCCAGCGGAACTAGGGGAAGGGCAGATACGCAGTATTTT. This sequence encodes CASGTRGRADTQYF. The chain uses TRBV7-9 and TRBJ2-3; D tentatively reads TRBD1 or TRBD2 (5 bases each). Trimming took 8 bases from V and 4 from J, leaving 16 bases between them. Germline V gene sequence: CDR1 SEHNR, CDR2 FQNEAQ (reference sequence). CDR3 length equals 14 residues.

This clonotype has only a few counts. The chain couples TRBV20-1 to TRBJ2-5; D unclear. CDR3 length: 14 residues. Germline lookup yields CDR1 DFQATT and CDR2 SNEGSKA (reference sequence). V lost 0 bases, J lost 2 bases, and 10 bases lay in between. The CDR3 loop is CSARDRAHQETQYF. In DNA form, the CDR3 reads TGCAGTGCTAGAGATAGGGCACATCAAGAGACCCAGTACTTC.

The chain links TRBV5-1 to TRBJ1-1, with D perhaps TRBD1 (5 bases). With 1 base removed from V and 1 base from J, the gap between germline ends came to 11 bases. Germline lookup yields CDR1 SGHRS and CDR2 YFSETQ. CDR3 length: 15 amino acids. The CDR3 sequence is CASSLYSGTNTEAFF. CDR3 nucleotides: TGCGCCAGCAGCTTGTACTCAGGGACGAACACTGAAGCTTTCTTT.

The chain joins TRBV19 to TRBJ2-5, with 7 bases that match TRBD1. The CDR3 covers 15 residues. Germline values: CDR1 LNHDA, CDR2 SQIVND (reference sequence). The V and J ends lost 7 bases and 1 base, in that order; junction bases with no gene match: 9. The CDR3, as DNA: TGTGCCAGTACCACGGGACAGACCCGCCAAGAGACCCAGTACTTC. Encoded protein: CASTTGQTRQETQYF.

The rearrangement joins TRBV27 to TRBJ2-3; D gene ambiguous. V gave up 5 bases and J gave up 7 bases, with 16 bases separating them. Germline V lookup: CDR1 MNHEY, CDR2 SMNVEV (reference sequence). The CDR3 extends over 14 amino acids. CDR3 amino acids: CASSDIISTHTQYF. In DNA, the CDR3 is TGTGCCAGCAGTGACATAATTTCGACCCATACGCAGTATTTT.

This clonotype showed up many times. V gene TRBV11-2 combines with J gene TRBJ2-5; D is unclear. The CDR3 spans 12 residues. In germline, CDR1 is SGHAT, CDR2 FQNNGV. Trimming stripped 3 bases from V and 4 bases from J, with 6 bases between. CDR3 residues: CASSFWGETQYF. In DNA, the CDR3 is TGTGCCAGCAGCTTTTGGGGAGAGACCCAGTACTTC.

The V and J genes are TRBV7-2 and TRBJ2-1; D may match TRBD1 or TRBD2 (5 bases each). The last part of the DNA fits TRBJ2-7 better; the J call may be wrong. This CDR3 spans 15 amino acids. CDR1 SGHTA and CDR2 FQGNSA come from the germline V gene. In nucleotides, the CDR3 is TGTGCCAGCGCCCCGGGGCATAGCTCCTACAATGAGCAGTACTTC. It encodes CASAPGHSSYNEQYF.